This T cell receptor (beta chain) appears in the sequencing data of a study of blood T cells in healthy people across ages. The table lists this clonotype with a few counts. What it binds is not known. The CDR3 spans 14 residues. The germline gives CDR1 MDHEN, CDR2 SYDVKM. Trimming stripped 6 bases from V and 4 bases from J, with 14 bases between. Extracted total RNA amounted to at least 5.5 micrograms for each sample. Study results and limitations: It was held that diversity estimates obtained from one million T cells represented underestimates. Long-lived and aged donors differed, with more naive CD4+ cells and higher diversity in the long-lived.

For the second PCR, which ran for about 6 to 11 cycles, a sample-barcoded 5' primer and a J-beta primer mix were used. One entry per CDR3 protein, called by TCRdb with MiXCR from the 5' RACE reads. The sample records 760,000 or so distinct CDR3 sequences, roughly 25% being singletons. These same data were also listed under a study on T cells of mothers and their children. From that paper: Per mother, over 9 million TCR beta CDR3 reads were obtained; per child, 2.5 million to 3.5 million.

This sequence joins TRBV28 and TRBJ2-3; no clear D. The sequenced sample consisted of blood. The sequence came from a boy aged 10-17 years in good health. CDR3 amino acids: CASSQEDLPDTQYF. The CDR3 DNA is TGTGCCAGCAGCCAAGAAGACCTTCCAGATACGCAGTATTTT.